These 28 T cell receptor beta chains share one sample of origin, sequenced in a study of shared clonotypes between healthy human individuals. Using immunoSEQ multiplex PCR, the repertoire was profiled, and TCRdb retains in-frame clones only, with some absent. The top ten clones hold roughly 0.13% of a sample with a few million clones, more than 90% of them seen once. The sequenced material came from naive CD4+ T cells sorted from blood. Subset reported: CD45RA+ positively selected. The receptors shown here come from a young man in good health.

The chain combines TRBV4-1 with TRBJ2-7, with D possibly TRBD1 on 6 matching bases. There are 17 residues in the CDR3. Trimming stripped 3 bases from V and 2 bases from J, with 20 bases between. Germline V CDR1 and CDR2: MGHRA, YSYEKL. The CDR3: CASSHLRGKLGAYEQYF. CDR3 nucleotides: TGCGCCAGCAGCCACCTCAGGGGAAAGTTAGGGGCCTACGAGCAGTACTTC.

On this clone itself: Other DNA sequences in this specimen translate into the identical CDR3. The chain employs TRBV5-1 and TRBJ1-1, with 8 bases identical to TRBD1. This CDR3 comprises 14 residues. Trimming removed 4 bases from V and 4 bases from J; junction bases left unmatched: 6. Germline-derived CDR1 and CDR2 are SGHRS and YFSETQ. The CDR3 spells CASSPDRVGTEAFF. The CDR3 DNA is TGCGCCAGCAGCCCGGACAGGGTCGGCACTGAAGCTTTCTTT.

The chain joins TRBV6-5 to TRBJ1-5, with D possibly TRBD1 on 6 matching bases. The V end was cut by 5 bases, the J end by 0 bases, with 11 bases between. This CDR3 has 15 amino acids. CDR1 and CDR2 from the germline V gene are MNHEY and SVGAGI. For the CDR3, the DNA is TGTGCCAGCAGTCAGGACAGACCTAGCAATCAGCCCCAGCATTTT. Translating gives CASSQDRPSNQPQHF.

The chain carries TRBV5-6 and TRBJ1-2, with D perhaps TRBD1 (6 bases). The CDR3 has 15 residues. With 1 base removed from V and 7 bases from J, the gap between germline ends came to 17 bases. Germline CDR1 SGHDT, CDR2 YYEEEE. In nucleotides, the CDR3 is TGTGCCAGCAGCTTGCGACAGGTCACCTCCGTTGGCTACACCTTC. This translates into CASSLRQVTSVGYTF.

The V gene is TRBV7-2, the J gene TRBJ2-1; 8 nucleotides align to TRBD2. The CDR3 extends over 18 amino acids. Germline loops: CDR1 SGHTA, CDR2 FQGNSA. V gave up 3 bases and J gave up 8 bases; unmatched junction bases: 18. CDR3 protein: CASSLSRSIVAGSDEQFF. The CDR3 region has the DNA TGTGCCAGCAGCTTGTCCCGTTCGATAGTAGCGGGGTCGGATGAGCAGTTCTTC.

The CDR3: CASSPTRDSLAKNIQYF. CDR3 in DNA: TGCGCCAGCAGCCCGACCAGGGACAGCCTAGCCAAAAACATTCAGTACTTC. The chain couples TRBV5-1 to TRBJ2-4, with 7 bases aligning to TRBD1. Germline values: CDR1 SGHRS, CDR2 YFSETQ. V shed 4 bases and J 0 bases; nucleotides not matched to a gene: 10. This CDR3 has 17 residues.

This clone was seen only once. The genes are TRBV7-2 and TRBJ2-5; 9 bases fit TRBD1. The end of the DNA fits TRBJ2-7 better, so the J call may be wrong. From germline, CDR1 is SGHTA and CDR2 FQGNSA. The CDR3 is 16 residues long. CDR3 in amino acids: CASSPEIRDRGYEQYF. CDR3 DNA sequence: TGTGCCAGCAGCCCCGAGATAAGAGACAGGGGGTACGAGCAGTACTTC.

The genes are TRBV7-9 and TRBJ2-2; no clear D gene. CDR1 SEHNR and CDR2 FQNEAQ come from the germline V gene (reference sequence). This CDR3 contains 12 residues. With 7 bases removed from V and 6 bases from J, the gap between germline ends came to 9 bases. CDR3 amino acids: CASTTTPGELFF. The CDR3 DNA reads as TGTGCCAGCACCACAACCCCCGGGGAGCTGTTTTTT.

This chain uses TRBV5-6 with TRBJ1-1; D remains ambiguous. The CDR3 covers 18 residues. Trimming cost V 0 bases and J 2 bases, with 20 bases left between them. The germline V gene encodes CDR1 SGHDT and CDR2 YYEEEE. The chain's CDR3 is CASSLARREIGSNTEAFF. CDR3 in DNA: TGTGCCAGCAGCTTGGCCCGGAGGGAGATCGGATCAAACACTGAAGCTTTCTTT.

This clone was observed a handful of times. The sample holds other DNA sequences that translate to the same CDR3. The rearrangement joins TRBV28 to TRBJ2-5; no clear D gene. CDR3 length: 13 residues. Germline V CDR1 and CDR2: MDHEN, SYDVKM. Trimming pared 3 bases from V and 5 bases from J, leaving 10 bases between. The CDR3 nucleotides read TGTGCCAGCAGTTTGGGCCTGAGGGAGACCCAGTACTTC. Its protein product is CASSLGLRETQYF.

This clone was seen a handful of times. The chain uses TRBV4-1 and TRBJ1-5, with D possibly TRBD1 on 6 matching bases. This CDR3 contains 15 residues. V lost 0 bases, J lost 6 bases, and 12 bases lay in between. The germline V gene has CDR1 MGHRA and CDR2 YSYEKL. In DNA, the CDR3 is TGCGCCAGCAGCCAAGAGGCTACAGGGAGTCAGCCCCAGCATTTT. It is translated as CASSQEATGSQPQHF.

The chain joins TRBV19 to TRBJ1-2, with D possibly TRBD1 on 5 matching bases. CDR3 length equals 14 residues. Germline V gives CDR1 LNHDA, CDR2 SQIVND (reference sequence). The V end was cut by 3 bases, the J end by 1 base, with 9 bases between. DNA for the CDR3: TGTGCCAGTAGTATTCCAGGGTTTAACTATGGCTACACCTTC. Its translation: CASSIPGFNYGYTF.

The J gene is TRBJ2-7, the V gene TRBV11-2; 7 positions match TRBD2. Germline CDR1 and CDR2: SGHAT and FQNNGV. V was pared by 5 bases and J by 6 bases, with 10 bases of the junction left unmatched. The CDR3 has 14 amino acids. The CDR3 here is CASSTTTSAGEQYF. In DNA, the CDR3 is TGTGCCAGCAGCACCACTACTAGCGCCGGCGAGCAGTACTTC. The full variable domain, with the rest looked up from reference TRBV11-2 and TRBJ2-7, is EAGVAQSPRYKIIEKRQSVAFWCNPISGHATLYWYQQILGQGPKLLIQFQNNGVVDDSQLPKDRFSAERLKGVDSTLKIQPAKLEDSAVYLCASSTTTSAGEQYFGPGTRLTVT.

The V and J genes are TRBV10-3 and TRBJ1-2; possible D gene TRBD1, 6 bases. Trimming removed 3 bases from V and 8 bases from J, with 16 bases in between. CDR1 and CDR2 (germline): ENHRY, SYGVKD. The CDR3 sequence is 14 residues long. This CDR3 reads CAISDQTGFKGYTF. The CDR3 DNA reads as TGTGCCATCAGTGACCAGACAGGATTTAAGGGCTACACCTTC.

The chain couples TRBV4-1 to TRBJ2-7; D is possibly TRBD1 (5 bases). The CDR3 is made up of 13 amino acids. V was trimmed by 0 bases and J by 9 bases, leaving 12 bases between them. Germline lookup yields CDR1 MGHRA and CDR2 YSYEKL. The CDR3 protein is CASSQEVGVAQYF. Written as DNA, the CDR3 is TGCGCCAGCAGCCAAGAGGTAGGGGTTGCGCAGTACTTC.

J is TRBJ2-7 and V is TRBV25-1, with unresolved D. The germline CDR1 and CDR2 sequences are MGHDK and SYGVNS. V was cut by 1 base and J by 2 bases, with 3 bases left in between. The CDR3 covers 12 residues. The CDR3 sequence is CASSESTYEQYF. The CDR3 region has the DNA TGTGCCAGCAGTGAATCCACCTACGAGCAGTACTTC.

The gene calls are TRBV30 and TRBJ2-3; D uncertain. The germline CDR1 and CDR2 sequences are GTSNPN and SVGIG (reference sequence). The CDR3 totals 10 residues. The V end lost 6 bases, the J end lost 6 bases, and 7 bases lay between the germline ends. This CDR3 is CACVRDTQYF. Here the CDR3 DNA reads TGTGCCTGTGTCCGGGATACGCAGTATTTT.

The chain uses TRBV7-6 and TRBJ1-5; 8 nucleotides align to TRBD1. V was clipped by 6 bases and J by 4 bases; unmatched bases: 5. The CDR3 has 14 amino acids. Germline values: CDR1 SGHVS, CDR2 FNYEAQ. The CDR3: CASSPDRGNQPQHF. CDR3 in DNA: TGTGCCAGCAGTCCAGACAGGGGAAATCAGCCCCAGCATTTT. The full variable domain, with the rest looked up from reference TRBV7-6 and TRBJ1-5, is GAGVSQSPRYKVTKRGQDVALRCDPISGHVSLYWYRQALGQGPEFLTYFNYEAQQDKSGLPNDRFSAERPEGSISTLTIQRTEQRDSAMYRCASSPDRGNQPQHFGDGTRLSIL.

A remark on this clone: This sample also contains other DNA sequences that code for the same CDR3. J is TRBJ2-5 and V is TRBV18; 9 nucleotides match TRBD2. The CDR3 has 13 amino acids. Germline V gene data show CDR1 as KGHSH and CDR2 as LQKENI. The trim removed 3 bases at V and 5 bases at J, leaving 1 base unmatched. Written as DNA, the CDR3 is TGTGCCAGCTCACCGGGACTAGCTGAGACCCAGTACTTC. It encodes CASSPGLAETQYF.

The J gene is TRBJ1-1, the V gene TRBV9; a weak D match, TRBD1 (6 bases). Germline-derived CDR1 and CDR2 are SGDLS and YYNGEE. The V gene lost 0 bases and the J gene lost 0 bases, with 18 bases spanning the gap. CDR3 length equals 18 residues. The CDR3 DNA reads TGTGCCAGCAGCGTAGGGGACACCTCGGGTAGGATGAACACTGAAGCTTTCTTT. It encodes CASSVGDTSGRMNTEAFF. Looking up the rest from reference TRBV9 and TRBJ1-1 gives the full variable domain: DSGVTQTPKHLITATGQRVTLRCSPRSGDLSVYWYQQSLDQGLQFLIQYYNGEERAKGNILERFSAQQFPDLHSELNLSSLELGDSALYFCASSVGDTSGRMNTEAFFGQGTRLTVV.

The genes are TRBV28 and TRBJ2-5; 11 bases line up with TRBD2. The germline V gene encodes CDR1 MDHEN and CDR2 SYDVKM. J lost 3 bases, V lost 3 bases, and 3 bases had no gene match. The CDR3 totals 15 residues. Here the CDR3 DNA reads TGTGCCAGCAGTTTCCTGGGACTAGCGGAAGAGACCCAGTACTTC. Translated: CASSFLGLAEETQYF.

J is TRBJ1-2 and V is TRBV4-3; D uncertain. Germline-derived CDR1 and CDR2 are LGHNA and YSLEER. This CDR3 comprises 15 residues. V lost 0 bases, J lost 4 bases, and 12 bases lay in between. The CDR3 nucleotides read TGCGCCAGCAGCCAAGAAGACGGCGACCTCTATGGCTACACCTTC. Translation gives CASSQEDGDLYGYTF.

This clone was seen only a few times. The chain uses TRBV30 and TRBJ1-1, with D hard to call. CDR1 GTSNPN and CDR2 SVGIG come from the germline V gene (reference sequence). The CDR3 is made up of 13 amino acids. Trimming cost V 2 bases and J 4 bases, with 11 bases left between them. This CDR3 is CAWSPPGVTEAFF. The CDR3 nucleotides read TGTGCCTGGAGTCCTCCGGGCGTCACTGAAGCTTTCTTT.

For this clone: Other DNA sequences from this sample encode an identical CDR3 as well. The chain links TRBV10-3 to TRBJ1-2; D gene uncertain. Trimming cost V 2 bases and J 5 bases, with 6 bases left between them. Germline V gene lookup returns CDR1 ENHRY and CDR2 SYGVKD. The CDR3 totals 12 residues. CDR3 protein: CAISEDPYGYTF. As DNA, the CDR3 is TGTGCCATCAGTGAGGATCCTTATGGCTACACCTTC.

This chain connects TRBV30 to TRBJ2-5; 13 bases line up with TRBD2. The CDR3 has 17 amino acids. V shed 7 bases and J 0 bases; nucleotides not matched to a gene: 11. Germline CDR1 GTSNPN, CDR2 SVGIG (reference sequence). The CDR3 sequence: CAFSGGTSGKYQETQYF. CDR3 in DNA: TGTGCCTTTTCGGGAGGGACTAGCGGGAAGTACCAAGAGACCCAGTACTTC. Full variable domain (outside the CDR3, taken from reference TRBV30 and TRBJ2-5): SQTIHQWPATLVQPVGSPLSLECTVEGTSNPNLYWYRQAAGRGLQLLFYSVGIGQISSEVPQNLSASRPQDRQFILSSKKLLLSDSGFYLCAFSGGTSGKYQETQYFGPGTRLLVL.

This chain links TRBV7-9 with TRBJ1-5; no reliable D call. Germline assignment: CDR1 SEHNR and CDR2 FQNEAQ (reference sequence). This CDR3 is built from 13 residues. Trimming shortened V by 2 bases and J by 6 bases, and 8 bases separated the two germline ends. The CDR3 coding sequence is TGTGCCAGCAGCTTATACGGTTCTCAGCCCCAGCATTTT. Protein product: CASSLYGSQPQHF.

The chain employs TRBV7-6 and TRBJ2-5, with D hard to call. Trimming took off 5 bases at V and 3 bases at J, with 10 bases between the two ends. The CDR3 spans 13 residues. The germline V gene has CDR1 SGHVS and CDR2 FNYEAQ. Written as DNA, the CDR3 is TGTGCCAGCAGCGGCAACAGAGAAGAGACCCAGTACTTC. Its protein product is CASSGNREETQYF.

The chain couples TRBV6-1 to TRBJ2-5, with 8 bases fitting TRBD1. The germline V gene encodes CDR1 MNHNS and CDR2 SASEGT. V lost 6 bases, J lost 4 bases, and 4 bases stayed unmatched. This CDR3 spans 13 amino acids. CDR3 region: CASRETGGETQYF. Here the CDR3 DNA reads TGTGCCAGCAGGGAAACAGGGGGAGAGACCCAGTACTTC.